The entry below gives a single T cell receptor beta chain sequence along with its context. Its antigen is unknown. From germline, CDR1 is SGHKS and CDR2 YYEKEE (reference sequence). The V segment lost 2 bases and the J segment 2 bases; nucleotides outside the gene matches: 4. CDR3 size: 15 residues. This sample stems from a study of T cell responses to AZD1222 COVID-19 vaccine. General study findings and limits: Seropositive AZD1222 recipients at baseline numbered only five to seven. Sampled repertoires all dated from after the peak T cell response.

Profiling relied on immunoSEQ multiplex PCR, and the TCRdb table lists in-frame clones only, not all of them. The sample contains over 100,000 clones, 88% of which appear only once. The TCR comes from an adult in good health. This chain links TRBV5-5 with TRBJ2-3, with 8 positions matching TRBD1. The input for sequencing was peripheral blood, taken on day 0 of AZD1222 vaccination. The CDR3 here is CASSFQGASTDTQYF. In DNA, the CDR3 is TGTGCCAGCAGCTTTCAGGGGGCGTCCACAGATACGCAGTATTTT. Full variable domain (outside the CDR3, taken from reference TRBV5-5 and TRBJ2-3): DAGVTQSPTHLIKTRGQQVTLRCSPISGHKSVSWYQQVLGQGPQFIFQYYEKEERGRGNFPDRFSARQFPNYSSELNVNALLLGDSALYLCASSFQGASTDTQYFGPGTRLTVL.